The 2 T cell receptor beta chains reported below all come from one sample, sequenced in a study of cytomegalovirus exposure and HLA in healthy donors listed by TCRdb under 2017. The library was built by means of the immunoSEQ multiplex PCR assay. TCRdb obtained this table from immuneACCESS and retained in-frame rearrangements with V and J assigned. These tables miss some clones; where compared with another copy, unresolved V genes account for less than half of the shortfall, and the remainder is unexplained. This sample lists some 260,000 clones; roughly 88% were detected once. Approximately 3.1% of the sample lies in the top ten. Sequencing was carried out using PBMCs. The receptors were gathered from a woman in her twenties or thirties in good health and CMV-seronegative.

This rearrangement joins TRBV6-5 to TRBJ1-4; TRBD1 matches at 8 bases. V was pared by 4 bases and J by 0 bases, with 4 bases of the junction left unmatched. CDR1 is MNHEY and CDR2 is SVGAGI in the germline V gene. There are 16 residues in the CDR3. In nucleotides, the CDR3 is TGTGCCAGCAGTTGGACAGGGCAGGCAACTAATGAAAAACTGTTTTTT. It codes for CASSWTGQATNEKLFF.

In DNA form, the CDR3 reads TGTGCCAGCAGGACGGGACAACAACAAGAGACCCAGTACTTC. It encodes CASRTGQQQETQYF. The chain is built from TRBV28 and TRBJ2-5; tentatively, D is TRBD1 (6 bases). The CDR3 sequence is 14 residues long. Germline-derived CDR1 and CDR2 are MDHEN and SYDVKM. Between the trimmed V and J ends, which lost 6 bases and 2 bases, there was a span of 13 bases.